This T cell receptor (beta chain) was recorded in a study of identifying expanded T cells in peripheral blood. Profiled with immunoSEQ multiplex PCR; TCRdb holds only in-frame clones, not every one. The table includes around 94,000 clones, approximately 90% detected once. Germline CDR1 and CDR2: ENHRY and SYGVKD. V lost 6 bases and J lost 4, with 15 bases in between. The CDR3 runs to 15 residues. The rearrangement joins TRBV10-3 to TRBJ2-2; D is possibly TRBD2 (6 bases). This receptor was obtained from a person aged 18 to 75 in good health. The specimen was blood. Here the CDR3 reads CAISPPGGTTGELFF. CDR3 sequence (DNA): TGTGCCATCAGCCCCCCTGGGGGGACCACCGGGGAGCTGTTTTTT.